This TCR beta chain was sequenced for a study of blood T cell repertoires in COVID-19. The overall study: The analysed material was cDNA or gDNA that came from T cells, B-cell-depleted T cells, or PBMCs.

Individuals aged about 18 to 90 years were recruited from around 22 US areas. Cohort allocation depended upon clinical history that participants reported. Authors' methods: Estimation of nucleated cell counts relied on the amplification of reference gene primers. The repertoire was sequenced with immunoSEQ multiplex PCR; TCRdb's copy has only in-frame clones and lacks some. D and trimming were read from the DNA, whereas the V and J calls and clone size are those reported in that table. The sample contains roughly 150,000 clones, around 80% of which appear only once. CDR3 length: 13 amino acids. V was cut by 5 bases and J by 0 bases, with 5 bases left in between.

Sequenced sample: PBMCs or T cells enriched from blood (not recorded which). The clonotype originates from a woman in her 70s in a cohort exposed to, infected with or recovered from COVID-19 (not recorded which). The rearrangement joins TRBV12-3 or TRBV12-4 to TRBJ1-5; D unclear. CDR3: CASSPYSNQPQHF. DNA of the CDR3: TGTGCCAGCAGTCCTTATAGCAATCAGCCCCAGCATTTT.